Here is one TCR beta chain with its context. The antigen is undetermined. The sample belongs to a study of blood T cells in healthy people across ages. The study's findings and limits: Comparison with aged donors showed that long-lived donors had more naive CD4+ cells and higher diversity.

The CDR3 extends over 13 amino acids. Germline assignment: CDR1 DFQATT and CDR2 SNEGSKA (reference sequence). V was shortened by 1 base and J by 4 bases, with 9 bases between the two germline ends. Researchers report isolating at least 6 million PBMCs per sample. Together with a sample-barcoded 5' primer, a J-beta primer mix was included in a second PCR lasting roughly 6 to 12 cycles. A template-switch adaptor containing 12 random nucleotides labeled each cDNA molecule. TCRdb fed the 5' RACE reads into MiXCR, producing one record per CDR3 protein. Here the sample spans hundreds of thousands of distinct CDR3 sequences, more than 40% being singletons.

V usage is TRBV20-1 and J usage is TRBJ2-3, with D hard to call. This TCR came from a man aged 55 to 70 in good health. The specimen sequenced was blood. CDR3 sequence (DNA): TGCAGTGCTAGAGTAGTTATGGCAGATACGCAGTATTTT. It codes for CSARVVMADTQYF.